This section outlines one T cell receptor beta chain sequence together with its context. Its target is unknown. A read error may produce the germline difference seen at one junction end. A primer in the constant region served to generate TCR beta cDNA from 500 ng of total RNA. Generation of the TCR beta libraries relied on three nested multiplex PCR rounds using slightly modified ARM-PCR. The two initial PCR rounds, roughly 11 cycles each, used TRBV1-TRBV30 forward and C-beta reverse primers. TCRdb itself ran the multiplex PCR reads through MiXCR, one entry per CDR3 protein. The sample has over 250,000 distinct CDR3 sequences, 50% to 75% seen once. The CDR3 is 15 amino acids. Germline assignment: CDR1 LGHNA and CDR2 YNFKEQ. The sample belongs to a study of tumor-infiltrating lymphocytes in primary liver carcinoma. As for the study in general: Samples produced roughly 3.5 to 8 million productive TCRbeta reads, comparable across tissue types. Overall study results and limits: With p = 0.039, the top-250-clone fraction in tumors significantly exceeded that in blood.

RNA isolated from unsorted whole blood supplied the blood RNA, with germline DNA also extracted. Treatment-naive at the time, the patients had chronic HBV infection. The specimen sequenced was peripheral blood. This clonotype was obtained from a woman in her twenties or thirties with primary liver carcinoma and hepatitis B virus infection. The rearrangement joins TRBV4-2 to TRBJ2-4; D may be TRBD1 (6 bases). The CDR3 DNA follows: TGTGCCAGCAGCCTAGGCGCGACAGGTCAAAGCATTCAGTATTTC. Protein: CASSLGATGQSIQYF.